The present T cell receptor (beta chain) was sequenced within a study of T cell changes during pregnancy in multiple sclerosis. Sequenced by immunoSEQ multiplex PCR; TCRdb stores in-frame clones only, minus some. Of over 50,000 clones detected, 85% to 90% appear once; the ten largest clones hold approximately 5%. The TCR sequence derives from a human donor whose cells served as feeder cells for cultures in a pregnancy study. Sequences were obtained from peripheral blood from another person, used as feeder cells.

The CDR3 here is CASSHRDLNTEAFF. As DNA, the CDR3 is TGTGCCAGTAGTCATCGGGACTTGAACACTGAAGCTTTCTTT. This sequence joins TRBV19 and TRBJ1-1; maybe TRBD1 (5 bases). V lost 5 bases and J 0 bases, leaving 10 bases between the germline ends. Germline V lookup: CDR1 LNHDA, CDR2 SQIVND (reference sequence). This CDR3 region has 14 residues.